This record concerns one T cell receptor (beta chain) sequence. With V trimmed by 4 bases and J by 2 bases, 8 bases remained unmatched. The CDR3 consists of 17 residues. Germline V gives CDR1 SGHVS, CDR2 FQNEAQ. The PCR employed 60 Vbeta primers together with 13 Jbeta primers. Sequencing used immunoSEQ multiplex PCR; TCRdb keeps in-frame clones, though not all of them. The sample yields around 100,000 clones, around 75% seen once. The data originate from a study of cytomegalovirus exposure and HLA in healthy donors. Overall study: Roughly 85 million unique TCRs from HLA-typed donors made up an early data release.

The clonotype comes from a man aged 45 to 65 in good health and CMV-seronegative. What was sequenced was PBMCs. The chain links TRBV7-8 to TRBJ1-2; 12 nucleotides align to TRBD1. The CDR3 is CASSSPGQGARNYGYTF. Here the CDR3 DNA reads TGTGCCAGCAGCTCACCGGGACAGGGGGCGCGGAACTATGGCTACACCTTC.